The clone carrying this T cell receptor beta chain turned up a few times. The target antigen is unknown. A junction end diverges from the germline sequence, so it may reflect a read error. 13 Jbeta primers and 60 Vbeta primers were used for the PCR. Assay used: immunoSEQ multiplex PCR; TCRdb lists only in-frame clones, some missing. The sample includes 170,000 or so clones, approximately 84% seen only once; the top ten take 4.8%. The entry originates in a study of cytomegalovirus exposure and HLA in healthy donors. Whole-study findings and limits: The availability of immune exposure information extended only to CMV serostatus. Fewer N-insertions (relative to the approximately 700-donor mean) were reportedly seen in an Asian-associated ancestry cluster in a later analysis.

The germline gives CDR1 ENHRY, CDR2 SYGVKD. The length of the CDR3 is 14 residues. J is TRBJ1-2 and V is TRBV10-3, with unresolved D. Sequences were obtained from PBMCs. The clonotype originates from a girl aged 5 to 17 in good health and CMV-seropositive. This CDR3 reads CASSSTGSIYGYTF. CDR3 DNA sequence: TGTGCCAGCAGTTCCACCGGGTCAATCTATGGCTACACCTTC.